A single sample gave rise to the 24 T cell receptor beta chains below, sequenced in a study of T cells in Graves' hyperthyroidism and ophthalmopathy. RNA transcripts served as the template for amplifying TCR beta CDR3 regions. First-round RT-PCR of the TCR CDR3 relied on the HTBI primer set. TCRdb processed the multiplex PCR reads anew with MiXCR; each CDR3 protein has one entry. Of a few hundred thousand distinct CDR3 sequences listed, approximately 49% were seen once; the top ten hold 44%. The sample was peripheral blood or thyroid tissue (not recorded which). The source is an adult woman with Graves' disease, either hyperthyroidism or ophthalmopathy (not recorded which).

V and J are TRBV20-1 and TRBJ2-1, with D perhaps TRBD1 or TRBD2 (6 bases each). V dropped 3 bases and J dropped 7 bases, with 16 bases sitting between them. This CDR3 comprises 14 residues. In germline, CDR1 is DFQATT, CDR2 SNEGSKA (reference sequence). The CDR3 spells CSASEGGEGNEQFF. CDR3 in DNA: TGCAGTGCTAGTGAGGGGGGAGAGGGGAATGAGCAGTTCTTC.

For this clonotype: A junction end diverges from the germline sequence, so it may reflect a read error. The rearrangement links TRBV19 to TRBJ1-1; D is unresolved. The CDR3 runs to 14 residues. Germline loops: CDR1 LNHDA, CDR2 SQIVND (reference sequence). CDR3 sequence reads: CTTHPGGMIAEAFF. In DNA, the CDR3 is TGTACCACTCATCCGGGTGGGATGATCGCTGAGGCTTTCTTT.

This clonotype was observed many times. The chain recombines TRBV7-2 with TRBJ2-5; the D call may be TRBD1 or TRBD2 (5 bases each). Germline V gene sequence: CDR1 SGHTA, CDR2 FQGNSA. Trimming removed 5 bases at V and 4 bases at J, with 23 bases between. This CDR3 spans 17 amino acids. For the CDR3, the DNA is TGTGCCAGCAGCCCCAACCTCCGGGACCTGTCGGGAGAGACCCAGTACTTC. It is translated as CASSPNLRDLSGETQYF.

As regards this clonotype: One end of the junction varies from germline; a read error may be responsible. This chain links TRBV20-1 with TRBJ2-2, with D tentatively TRBD2 (5 bases). The CDR3 runs 14 residues. The germline gives CDR1 DFQATT, CDR2 SNEGSKA (reference sequence). CDR3 region: CSAQDRSVHGELLF. For the CDR3, the DNA is TGCAGTGCTCAAGACCGAAGCGTTCACGGGGAGCTGCTTTTT.

The V call is TRBV7-9, the J call TRBJ1-6, with TRBD1 as a possible D gene (5 bases). V was shortened by 10 bases and J by 6 bases, with 19 bases between the two germline ends. This CDR3 is built from 15 residues. Germline CDR1 is SEHNR and CDR2 is FQNEAQ (reference sequence). CDR3 bases: TGTGCCACCGAAACCAGTGGGGCGGGTAATTCACCCCTCCACTTT. This codes for CATETSGAGNSPLHF.

This clonotype appeared many times. The chain recombines TRBV2 with TRBJ1-4; D ambiguous. V lost 6 bases to trimming and J lost 5 bases, with 16 bases between them. Per the germline V gene, CDR1 is SNHLY and CDR2 is FYNNEI. The CDR3 has 15 residues. CDR3 DNA: TGTGCCAGCAGCAAAGCGGGCAGCTACAATGAAAAACTGTTTTTT. Amino acid sequence: CASSKAGSYNEKLFF.

This clonotype was recorded many times. The chain employs TRBV6-6 and TRBJ2-7; no reliable D call. CDR3 length: 15 residues. The V gene lost 4 bases and the J gene lost 2 bases, with 15 bases spanning the gap. CDR1 MNHNY and CDR2 SVGAGI come from the germline V gene (reference sequence). This CDR3 is CASSSMLAGTYEQYF. The CDR3 nucleotides are TGTGCCAGCAGTTCAATGTTGGCAGGAACCTACGAGCAGTACTTC.

The rearrangement joins TRBV7-9 to TRBJ1-2, with 8 bases fitting TRBD1. Germline assignment: CDR1 SEHNR and CDR2 FQNEAQ (reference sequence). Germline trimming cut 5 bases from V and 6 bases from J; bases unmatched to any gene: 14. The CDR3 has 16 amino acids. The CDR3: CASSHRDRLGRHGYTF. CDR3 bases: TGTGCCAGCAGCCACCGGGACAGGCTGGGGAGACATGGCTACACCTTC.

This clonotype was seen repeatedly, ten times or more. The rearrangement links TRBV6-6 to TRBJ2-7, with D possibly called TRBD1 or TRBD2 (6 bases each). Deletions cut 9 bases from V and 2 bases from J, with 20 bases between. The CDR3 contains 15 residues. CDR1 MNHNY and CDR2 SVGAGI come from the germline V gene (reference sequence). DNA for the CDR3: TGTGCCAGTAACCCATCCGGGGGCATCACCTACGAGCAGTACTTC. Encoded protein: CASNPSGGITYEQYF.

This rearrangement joins TRBV28 to TRBJ2-7; 11 bases fit TRBD2. V shed 6 bases and J 5 bases; nucleotides not matched to a gene: 9. The CDR3 is made up of 15 amino acids. CDR1 and CDR2 (germline): MDHEN, SYDVKM. For the CDR3, the DNA is TGTGCCAGCAGGAAAACTAGCGGGAGAGGGGACGAGCAGTACTTC. Its translation: CASRKTSGRGDEQYF.

This clonotype was counted ten times or more. The rearrangement joins TRBV29-1 to TRBJ1-1, with 8 bases that match TRBD1. CDR1 and CDR2 (germline): SQVTM, ANQGSEA. V shed 0 bases and J 1 base; nucleotides not matched to a gene: 4. The CDR3 is made up of 15 amino acids. The CDR3 DNA follows: TGCAGCGTTGAAGACAGGGGGCTTACGAACACTGAAGCTTTCTTT. Translated: CSVEDRGLTNTEAFF.

The V and J genes are TRBV25-1 and TRBJ1-6; D is unresolved. This CDR3 comprises 14 residues. Germline V CDR1 and CDR2: MGHDK, SYGVNS. V was cut by 3 bases and J by 10 bases, with 13 bases left in between. DNA of the CDR3: TGTGCCAGCAGTGATAATTGGAAGAACTCACCCCTCCACTTT. This encodes CASSDNWKNSPLHF.

The chain recombines TRBV6-1 with TRBJ1-4, with TRBD1 matching over 7 bases. The CDR3 spans 16 residues. In germline, CDR1 is MNHNS, CDR2 SASEGT. V lost 6 bases and J lost 4; bases outside the gene matches: 11. CDR3 loop: CASRTFPGQHNEKLFF. The CDR3 nucleotides read TGTGCCAGCAGGACGTTCCCGGGACAGCATAATGAAAAACTGTTTTTT.

This clonotype was detected only a few times. A read error may be the cause here, since a much bigger clone is one base away. The chain recombines TRBV7-9 with TRBJ2-5, with 12 bases fitting TRBD2. The V segment lost 8 bases and the J segment 5 bases; nucleotides outside the gene matches: 9. Germline V CDR1 and CDR2: SEHNR, FQNEAQ (reference sequence). The CDR3 has 15 residues. The CDR3 DNA sequence: TGTGCCAGCGGAGCTAGCGGGAGGGCCGGGGAGACCCAGTACTTC. Protein: CASGASGRAGETQYF. Supplemented by reference TRBV7-9 and TRBJ2-5, the full variable domain reads DTGVSQNPRHKITKRGQNVTFRCDPISEHNRLYWYRQTLGQGPEFLTYFQNEAQLEKSRLLSDRFSAERPKGSFSTLEIQRTEQGDSAMYLCASGASGRAGETQYFGPGTRLLVL.

This chain connects TRBV10-3 to TRBJ1-5, with 8 bases matching TRBD1. V shed 11 bases and J 2 bases; nucleotides not matched to a gene: 8. The germline CDR1 and CDR2 sequences are ENHRY and SYGVKD. The CDR3 totals 14 residues. DNA of the CDR3: TGTGCCTCGACAGGGGCGGAAGGCAATCAGCCCCAGCATTTT. Translated: CASTGAEGNQPQHF.

This clonotype turned up a few times. With a much larger clone just one base away, this may be a read error. The chain carries TRBV7-2 and TRBJ1-5; possibly TRBD1 for D (5 bases). Trimming stripped 8 bases from V and 6 bases from J, with 14 bases between. Germline V gene lookup returns CDR1 SGHTA and CDR2 FQGNSA. The CDR3 runs to 13 residues. The CDR3 is CASGPVGGQPQHF. CDR3 bases: TGTGCCAGCGGCCCAGTCGGGGGTCAGCCCCAGCATTTT.

The chain employs TRBV19 and TRBJ2-2; D remains ambiguous. From germline, CDR1 is LNHDA and CDR2 SQIVND (reference sequence). Trimming shortened V by 3 bases and J by 3 bases, and 17 bases separated the two germline ends. The CDR3 has 17 amino acids. CDR3 coding DNA: TGTGCCAGTAGTATGGGAAAACCGTACCATTACACCGGGGAGCTGTTTTTT. It yields the protein CASSMGKPYHYTGELFF.

Many counts were recorded for this clonotype. J is TRBJ2-7 and V is TRBV20-1; D uncertain. Looked up from germline, CDR1 is DFQATT and CDR2 is SNEGSKA (reference sequence). This CDR3 is 13 amino acids long. The V gene lost 2 bases and the J gene lost 3 bases, with 11 bases spanning the gap. In DNA, the CDR3 is TGCAGTGCTAGAACGCGGTTGAACTACGAGCAGTACTTC. Protein: CSARTRLNYEQYF.

This sequence joins TRBV5-1 and TRBJ1-6, with D tentatively TRBD1 (6 bases). Germline CDR1 reads SGHRS; CDR2 reads YFSETQ. V gave up 4 bases and J gave up 5 bases, with 16 bases separating them. The CDR3 sequence is 16 residues long. Written as DNA, the CDR3 is TGCGCCAGCAGCGCCCAAGGACAGTCACATAATTCACCCCTCCACTTT. Translating gives CASSAQGQSHNSPLHF. The full variable domain, completed using reference TRBV5-1 and TRBJ1-6, is KAGVTQTPRYLIKTRGQQVTLSCSPISGHRSVSWYQQTPGQGLQFLFEYFSETQRNKGNFPGRFSGRQFSNSRSEMNVSTLELGDSALYLCASSAQGQSHNSPLHFGNGTRLTVT.

The DNA of the CDR3 is TGTGCCAGCAGCGTAGGAGATGATAGCAATCAGCCCCAGCATTTT. This translates into CASSVGDDSNQPQHF. The chain combines TRBV9 with TRBJ1-5; D gene ambiguous. Trimming took off 0 bases at V and 0 bases at J, with 7 bases between the two ends. CDR1 and CDR2 from the germline V gene are SGDLS and YYNGEE. The CDR3 totals 15 residues.

This clonotype was detected ten times or more. Here the CDR3 DNA reads TGTGCCAGCAGTGGGGGACAGGATGAAGCTTTCTTT. This gives the protein CASSGGQDEAFF. The V gene is TRBV2, the J gene TRBJ1-1, with 8 bases lining up with TRBD1. The trim removed 4 bases at V and 7 bases at J, leaving 2 bases unmatched. Germline CDR1 and CDR2: SNHLY and FYNNEI. The CDR3 spans 12 residues.

The table lists this clonotype with many counts. The gene calls are TRBV5-1 and TRBJ1-4; weak D call: TRBD1 (6 bases). The V gene lost 4 bases and the J gene lost 5 bases, with 12 bases spanning the gap. From germline, CDR1 is SGHRS and CDR2 YFSETQ. The CDR3 has 14 amino acids. Here the CDR3 reads CASSAGQGNEKLFF. In DNA, the CDR3 is TGCGCCAGCAGCGCGGGACAAGGAAATGAAAAACTGTTTTTT.

This clonotype was counted only a few times. V gene TRBV7-2 combines with J gene TRBJ2-7; D not certain. V was pared by 3 bases and J by 2 bases, with 8 bases between. Germline-derived CDR1 and CDR2 are SGHTA and FQGNSA. This CDR3 has 13 residues. The CDR3 reads CASSFSRAYEQYF. The CDR3 DNA follows: TGTGCCAGCAGCTTTAGTCGGGCCTACGAGCAGTACTTC.

This clonotype showed up many times. The chain employs TRBV2 and TRBJ1-4; the match to TRBD1 covers 7 bases. The germline V gene has CDR1 SNHLY and CDR2 FYNNEI. V shed 6 bases, J shed 4 bases, and the junction held 8 bases outside the gene matches. This CDR3 is built from 15 residues. The CDR3 sequence: CASREQGSGNEKLFF. CDR3 nucleotides: TGTGCCAGCAGAGAACAGGGGAGCGGTAATGAAAAACTGTTTTTT.